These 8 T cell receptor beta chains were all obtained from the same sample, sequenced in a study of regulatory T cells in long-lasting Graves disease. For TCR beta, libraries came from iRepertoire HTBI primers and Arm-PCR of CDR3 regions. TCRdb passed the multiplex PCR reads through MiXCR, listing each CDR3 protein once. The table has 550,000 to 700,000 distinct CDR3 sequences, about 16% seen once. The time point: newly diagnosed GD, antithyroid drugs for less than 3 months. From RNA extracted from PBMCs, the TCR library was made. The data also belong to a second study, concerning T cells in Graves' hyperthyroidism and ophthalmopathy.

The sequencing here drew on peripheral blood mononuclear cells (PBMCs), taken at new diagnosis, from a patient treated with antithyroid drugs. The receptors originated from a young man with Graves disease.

CDR3 nucleotide sequence: TGTGCCAGTAGTCGATATGGGAGCATTGACGGGGCTGAAGCTTTCTTT. Protein: CASSRYGSIDGAEAFF. The chain uses TRBV19 and TRBJ1-1; D remains ambiguous. There are 16 residues in the CDR3. Germline V lookup: CDR1 LNHDA, CDR2 SQIVND (reference sequence). Trimming took off 5 bases at V and 6 bases at J, with 22 bases between the two ends.

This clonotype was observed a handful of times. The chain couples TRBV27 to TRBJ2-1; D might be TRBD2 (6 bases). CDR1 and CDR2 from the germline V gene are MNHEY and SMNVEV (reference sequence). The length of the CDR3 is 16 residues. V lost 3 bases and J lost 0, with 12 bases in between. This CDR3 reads CASSLSPGASYNEQFF. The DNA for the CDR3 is TGTGCCAGCAGTTTGTCCCCGGGAGCCTCCTACAATGAGCAGTTCTTC.

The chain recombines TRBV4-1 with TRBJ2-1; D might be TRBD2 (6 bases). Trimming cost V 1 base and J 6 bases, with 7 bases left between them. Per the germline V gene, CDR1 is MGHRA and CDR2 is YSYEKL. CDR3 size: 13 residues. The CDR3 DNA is TGCGCCAGCAGCCAAGCCGGGGGCAATGAGCAGTTCTTC. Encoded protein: CASSQAGGNEQFF.

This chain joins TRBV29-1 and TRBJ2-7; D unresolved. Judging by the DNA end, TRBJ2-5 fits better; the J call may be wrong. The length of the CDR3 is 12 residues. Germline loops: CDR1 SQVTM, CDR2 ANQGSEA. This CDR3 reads CSVGPAQETQYF. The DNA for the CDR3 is TGCAGCGTTGGTCCTGCGCAAGAGACCCAGTACTTC.

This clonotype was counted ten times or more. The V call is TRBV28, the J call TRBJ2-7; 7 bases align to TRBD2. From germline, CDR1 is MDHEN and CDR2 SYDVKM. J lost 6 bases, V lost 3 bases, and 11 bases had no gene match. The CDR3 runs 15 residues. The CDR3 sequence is CASSFLLTSSREQYF. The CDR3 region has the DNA TGTGCCAGCAGTTTCCTTCTGACTAGCAGTCGCGAGCAGTACTTC.

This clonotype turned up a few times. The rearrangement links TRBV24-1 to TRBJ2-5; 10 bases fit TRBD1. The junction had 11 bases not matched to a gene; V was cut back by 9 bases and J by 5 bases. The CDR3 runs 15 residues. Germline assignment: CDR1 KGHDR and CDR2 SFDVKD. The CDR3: CATESAGTGDETQYF. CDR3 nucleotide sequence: TGTGCCACCGAATCGGCCGGGACAGGGGACGAGACCCAGTACTTC.

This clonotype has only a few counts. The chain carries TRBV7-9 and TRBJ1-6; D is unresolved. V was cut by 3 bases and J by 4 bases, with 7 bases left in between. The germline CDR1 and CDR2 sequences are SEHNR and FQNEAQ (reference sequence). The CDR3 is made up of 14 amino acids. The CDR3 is CASSFSAYNSPLHF. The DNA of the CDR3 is TGTGCCAGCAGCTTCTCCGCATATAATTCACCCCTCCACTTT. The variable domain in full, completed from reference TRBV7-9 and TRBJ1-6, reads DTGVSQNPRHKITKRGQNVTFRCDPISEHNRLYWYRQTLGQGPEFLTYFQNEAQLEKSRLLSDRFSAERPKGSFSTLEIQRTEQGDSAMYLCASSFSAYNSPLHFGNGTRLTVT.

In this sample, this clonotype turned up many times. The CDR3 sequence: CSVGLAGHYEQYF. In DNA, the CDR3 is TGCAGCGTGGGACTAGCGGGACACTACGAGCAGTACTTC. This chain connects TRBV29-1 to TRBJ2-7, with TRBD2 matching 13 bases. This CDR3 has 13 residues. The junction had 2 bases not matched to a gene; V was cut back by 6 bases and J by 3 bases. CDR1 is SQVTM, CDR2 ANQGSEA, per germline.